This record covers a single T cell receptor beta chain. The sample is drawn from a study of T cells after yellow fever vaccination. Synthesis of TCR cDNA relied on 5'RACE template switching, which attached a universal primer site and UMIs. Via MiXCR, TCRdb re-called the 5' RACE reads, giving one row per CDR3 protein. Found here are 620,000 or so distinct CDR3 sequences, roughly a sixth of them singletons; the top ten hold around 16%. Per germline, CDR1 SGHTA and CDR2 FQGNSA. Trimming removed 5 bases from V and 0 bases from J; junction bases left unmatched: 7. This CDR3 comprises 16 residues. The rearrangement joins TRBV7-2 to TRBJ2-4, with 7 bases lining up with TRBD1. This material consisted of PBMCs, taken 5 days after the first yellow fever vaccination. The TCR comes from a young man who received the YFV17D yellow fever vaccine. CDR3 DNA: TGTGCCAGCAGCCGACGGACAGGACTAGCCAAAAACATTCAGTACTTC. This encodes CASSRRTGLAKNIQYF.